The next 12 T cell receptor beta chains were all read from a single sample in a study of shared clonotypes between healthy human individuals (dated by TCRdb to the early 2020s). Library method: the immunoSEQ multiplex PCR assay. The source is immuneACCESS, and TCRdb retained only in-frame sequences with V and J called. Part of the clones is not carried over; for the studies checked, unresolved V genes explain less than half of this, and the remainder is unexplained. Present in this sample are 2 million to 3 million clones, around nine tenths of which were seen just once. The ten largest clonotypes hold about 0.13% of the sample. Sequences were obtained from naive CD4+ T cells sorted from blood. Per the publication, the cell subset or site label means: CD45RA+ positively selected. Every receptor here comes from a man between 18 and 35 years old in good health.

Of note for this clone: Other DNA sequences in this sample translate to the same CDR3. The chain couples TRBV18 to TRBJ2-3; 10 bases fit TRBD2. This CDR3 region has 16 residues. In germline, CDR1 is KGHSH, CDR2 LQKENI. J gave up 0 bases and V 0 bases, and 0 bases lay outside the gene matches. The DNA of the CDR3 is TGTGCCAGCTCACCACCGGGACTAGCGAGCACAGATACGCAGTATTTT. It specifies CASSPPGLASTDTQYF.

This chain connects TRBV10-1 to TRBJ2-5, with D tentatively TRBD2 (5 bases). This CDR3 spans 15 amino acids. In germline, CDR1 is WNHNN, CDR2 SYGVQD (reference sequence). The ends were cut back, 3 bases at V and 5 bases at J, with 16 bases in the middle. The CDR3 nucleotides read TGCGCCAGCAGTGACTCAAGGACTCTCCGGGAGACCCAGTACTTC. Its protein product is CASSDSRTLRETQYF.

Notes on this clone: Other DNA sequences from this sample encode an identical CDR3 as well. The genes are TRBV6-1 and TRBJ1-2, with unresolved D. V lost 3 bases, J lost 2 bases, and 13 bases lay in between. The CDR3 runs 15 residues. Germline assignment: CDR1 MNHNS and CDR2 SASEGT. The CDR3 spells CASSDVGSPNYGYTF. In nucleotides, the CDR3 is TGTGCCAGCAGTGATGTGGGCAGTCCCAACTATGGCTACACCTTC.

Comments on this clone: The same CDR3 can be traced to other DNA sequences in this sample. The chain joins TRBV11-2 to TRBJ1-6, with D perhaps matching TRBD1 (5 bases). Trimming removed 1 base at V and 0 bases at J, with 7 bases between. CDR1 is SGHAT, CDR2 FQNNGV, per germline. The CDR3 covers 16 residues. The CDR3 DNA sequence: TGTGCCAGCAGCTTAGCAGGGAGCTCCTATAATTCACCCCTCCACTTT. This gives the protein CASSLAGSSYNSPLHF.

This clone showed up just once. The chain is built from TRBV18 and TRBJ2-7; D is ambiguous. The germline V gene has CDR1 KGHSH and CDR2 LQKENI. CDR3 length: 13 residues. V was shortened by 0 bases and J by 9 bases, with 12 bases between the two germline ends. The CDR3 DNA follows: TGTGCCAGCTCACCACCTTCAGCCAATGGGCAGTACTTC. It codes for CASSPPSANGQYF.

The CDR3 nucleotides are TGCGCCAGCAGCCGAAGCGGCGGGGACAATGAGCAGTTCTTC. This translates into CASSRSGGDNEQFF. V gene TRBV10-1 combines with J gene TRBJ2-1; tentative D call: TRBD2 (6 bases). Germline loops: CDR1 WNHNN, CDR2 SYGVQD (reference sequence). With 6 bases removed from V and 5 bases from J, the gap between germline ends came to 14 bases. The CDR3 length is 14 residues.

A few counts support this clone. At the DNA level, this CDR3 is encoded by other sequences in the same sample as well. The chain uses TRBV19 and TRBJ2-7, with a possible D match to TRBD1 (6 bases). Germline V gene data show CDR1 as LNHDA and CDR2 as SQIVND (reference sequence). This CDR3 region has 12 residues. Between the trimmed V and J ends, which lost 4 bases and 6 bases, there was a span of 10 bases. The CDR3 DNA reads as TGTGCCAGTAGTACACAGGGTTCCGAGCAGTACTTC. It is translated as CASSTQGSEQYF. The entire variable domain, with the rest obtained from reference TRBV19 and TRBJ2-7, is as follows: DGGITQSPKYLFRKEGQNVTLSCEQNLNHDAMYWYRQDPGQGLRLIYYSQIVNDFQKGDIAEGYSVSREKKESFPLTVTSAQKNPTAFYLCASSTQGSEQYFGPGTRLTVT.

The chain joins TRBV5-1 to TRBJ2-3, with D perhaps TRBD2 (6 bases). Trimming left V 0 bases short and J 0 bases short, with 11 bases between. CDR3 length: 16 residues. The germline gives CDR1 SGHRS, CDR2 YFSETQ. CDR3: CASSLAAGFSTDTQYF. The CDR3 DNA is TGCGCCAGCAGCTTGGCCGCGGGATTCAGCACAGATACGCAGTATTTT.

V and J are TRBV28 and TRBJ1-3; D may be TRBD1 (6 bases). The CDR3 is 14 residues long. Germline values: CDR1 MDHEN, CDR2 SYDVKM. Trimming removed 10 bases at V and 4 bases at J, with 17 bases between. This chain's CDR3 is CATHGGRSGNTIYF. CDR3 nucleotide sequence: TGTGCCACCCATGGGGGGCGGTCGGGAAACACCATATATTTT.

The gene calls are TRBV25-1 and TRBJ2-3; D perhaps matches TRBD2 (6 bases). Germline CDR1 MGHDK, CDR2 SYGVNS. Trimming cost V 6 bases and J 5 bases, with 15 bases left between them. The CDR3 contains 14 residues. The CDR3 DNA reads as TGTGCCAGCAGCCTACTAGCTGCTGGAGATACGCAGTATTTT. It is translated as CASSLLAAGDTQYF. The entire variable domain, with the rest obtained from reference TRBV25-1 and TRBJ2-3, is as follows: EADIYQTPRYLVIGTGKKITLECSQTMGHDKMYWYQQDPGMELHLIHYSYGVNSTEKGDLSSESTVSRIRTEHFPLTLESARPSHTSQYLCASSLLAAGDTQYFGPGTRLTVL.

This chain joins TRBV14 and TRBJ1-4, with TRBD1 matching 7 bases. V lost 0 bases, J lost 8 bases, and 6 bases stayed unmatched. CDR3 size: 15 residues. Germline V gene sequence: CDR1 SGHDN, CDR2 FVKESK. CDR3 nucleotides: TGTGCCAGCAGCCAAGAGGGGGGACAGTACGAAAAACTGTTTTTT. Its protein product is CASSQEGGQYEKLFF. Full variable domain (remainder filled in from reference TRBV14 and TRBJ1-4): EAGVTQFPSHSVIEKGQTVTLRCDPISGHDNLYWYRRVMGKEIKFLLHFVKESKQDESGMPNNRFLAERTGGTYSTLKVQPAELEDSGVYFCASSQEGGQYEKLFFGSGTQLSVL.

The chain couples TRBV11-2 to TRBJ2-5, with a weak D call TRBD2 (5 bases). Germline V gene data show CDR1 as SGHAT and CDR2 as FQNNGV. Between the trimmed V and J ends, which lost 8 bases and 5 bases, there was a span of 21 bases. The CDR3 length is 15 residues. The CDR3 sequence is CASSAGAGIVETQYF. The CDR3 nucleotides read TGTGCCAGCTCCGCGGGTGCAGGCATTGTGGAGACCCAGTACTTC.